The 23 T cell receptor beta chains in this list originate from one sample, sequenced in a study of human T cells and chemical hapten exposure. TCRdb redid the calling of the RACE reads with MiXCR, one entry per CDR3 protein. The sample yields around 380,000 distinct CDR3 sequences, approximately 4.4% seen once. The sample's time point: patch test 1, 2 weeks after DPC sensitization. Treatment in this sample: therapeutic diphenylcyclopropenone sensitization with weekly scalp DPC. The sample here was whole blood, taken in connection with sensitization to the hapten diphenylcyclopropenone (DPC). The receptors derive from a woman between 45 and 60 years old with alopecia areata. Some clones in this sample may be carry-over from other donors' samples.

At least ten counts were recorded for this clonotype. The rearrangement uses TRBV28 and TRBJ2-2, with D perhaps matching TRBD2 (6 bases). This CDR3 is built from 16 residues. Per the germline V gene, CDR1 is MDHEN and CDR2 is SYDVKM. Trimming shortened V by 1 base and J by 6 bases, and 15 bases separated the two germline ends. The CDR3 bases are TGTGCCAGCAGTTTATCCACGGGGGTCGTCGCCGGGGAGCTGTTTTTT. Encoded protein: CASSLSTGVVAGELFF.

This clonotype was detected only a few times. The genes are TRBV30 and TRBJ1-1; a weak D match, TRBD1 (5 bases). CDR3 length: 12 residues. The V gene's germline CDR1 is GTSNPN and CDR2 SVGIG (reference sequence). The V end was cut by 3 bases, the J end by 8 bases, with 13 bases between. CDR3 region: CAWSEDTGEAFF. CDR3 in DNA: TGTGCCTGGAGCGAGGACACAGGAGAAGCTTTCTTT.

This clonotype came up many times. The rearrangement links TRBV7-2 to TRBJ2-3, with 11 bases that match TRBD2. V shed 5 bases and J 0 bases; nucleotides not matched to a gene: 4. Germline V gene lookup returns CDR1 SGHTA and CDR2 FQGNSA. The CDR3 covers 16 residues. Written as DNA, the CDR3 is TGTGCCAGCAGCGAGACTAGCGGGGCGAGCACAGATACGCAGTATTTT. As protein: CASSETSGASTDTQYF. Looking up the rest from reference TRBV7-2 and TRBJ2-3 gives the full variable domain: GAGVSQSPSNKVTEKGKDVELRCDPISGHTALYWYRQSLGQGLEFLIYFQGNSAPDKSGLPSDRFSAERTGGSVSTLTIQRTQQEDSAVYLCASSETSGASTDTQYFGPGTRLTVL.

Many counts were recorded for this clonotype. V is TRBV9 and J is TRBJ1-1; unclear D gene. This CDR3 comprises 13 residues. Germline assignment: CDR1 SGDLS and CDR2 YYNGEE. V shed 1 base and J shed 1 base, with 5 bases lying between them. The chain's CDR3 is CASSVKGNTEAFF. The CDR3 nucleotides read TGTGCCAGCAGCGTAAAGGGGAACACTGAAGCTTTCTTT.

This clonotype was observed a handful of times. The chain joins TRBV7-8 to TRBJ2-1; TRBD2 matches at 10 bases. J lost 8 bases, V lost 1 base, and 8 bases had no gene match. CDR1 is SGHVS and CDR2 is FQNEAQ in the germline V gene. There are 16 residues in the CDR3. The CDR3 DNA reads TGTGCCAGCAGCTTAGTTTCTAGCGGGAGAAGGCATGAGCAGTTCTTC. It translates to CASSLVSSGRRHEQFF.

This clonotype was picked up many times. The chain combines TRBV5-1 with TRBJ1-1; 11 bases line up with TRBD1. CDR3 length equals 15 residues. The V gene end was trimmed by 7 bases and the J gene end by 6 bases; junction bases not matched to a gene: 11. Germline lookup yields CDR1 SGHRS and CDR2 YFSETQ. The CDR3 bases are TGCGCCAGCGGCCCCCGGGACAGGGGGTCTGCTGAAGCTTTCTTT. It encodes CASGPRDRGSAEAFF.

This clonotype was seen at least ten times. This chain connects TRBV6-2 or TRBV6-3 to TRBJ2-1; 12 bases are a match to TRBD2. The CDR3 sequence is 16 residues long. The J segment lost 8 bases and the V segment lost 6 bases, leaving 11 bases of the junction unmatched. Germline V gene sequence: CDR1 MNHEY, CDR2 SVGEGT. The CDR3 DNA is TGTGCCAGCAGCCCTAGCGGGAGGGCCTTTATTTATGAGCAGTTCTTC. Translating it yields CASSPSGRAFIYEQFF.

This clonotype has ten or more counts. The chain couples TRBV29-1 to TRBJ2-7, with D unclear. This CDR3 is built from 11 residues. Germline V gives CDR1 SQVTM, CDR2 ANQGSEA. The V end was cut by 6 bases, the J end by 3 bases, with 9 bases between. CDR3 amino acids: CSVKVNYEQYF. In DNA form, the CDR3 reads TGCAGCGTCAAGGTCAACTACGAGCAGTACTTC.

This clonotype was seen more than once but under ten times. The chain carries TRBV20-1 and TRBJ1-2; 7 bases agree with TRBD1. Germline V lookup: CDR1 DFQATT, CDR2 SNEGSKA (reference sequence). The J segment lost 4 bases and the V segment lost 6 bases, leaving 8 bases of the junction unmatched. The CDR3 runs to 13 residues. CDR3 protein: CSAGTGAVYGYTF. Written as DNA, the CDR3 is TGCAGTGCAGGAACAGGGGCCGTCTATGGCTACACCTTC.

At least ten counts were recorded for this clonotype. The rearrangement joins TRBV29-1 to TRBJ2-7, with a weak D call TRBD1 (7 bases). Germline assignment: CDR1 SQVTM and CDR2 ANQGSEA. This CDR3 is built from 11 residues. CDR3 DNA: TGCGGAACTACAGGGGCGGGGGAGCAGTACTTC. It specifies CGTTGAGEQYF.

At least ten counts were recorded for this clonotype. This sequence joins TRBV2 and TRBJ1-6, with D possibly matching TRBD1 (6 bases). V lost 6 bases and J lost 7, with 16 bases in between. This CDR3 is built from 15 residues. From germline, CDR1 is SNHLY and CDR2 FYNNEI. The CDR3 coding sequence is TGTGCCAGCAGCCCCGTTGCCACAGGGAATTCACCCCTCCACTTT. Translating gives CASSPVATGNSPLHF.

This clonotype was counted many times. The rearrangement links TRBV29-1 to TRBJ1-2; D perhaps matches TRBD1 (5 bases). The V gene lost 0 bases and the J gene lost 4 bases, with 12 bases spanning the gap. CDR1 and CDR2 from the germline V gene are SQVTM and ANQGSEA. The CDR3 has 14 amino acids. The CDR3 is CSVEEGDTPYGYTF. DNA for the CDR3: TGCAGCGTTGAAGAGGGGGATACCCCCTATGGCTACACCTTC.

In its sample, this clonotype was seen many times. The rearrangement joins TRBV2 to TRBJ1-1, with 7 bases aligning to TRBD1. After removal of 6 bases from V and 0 bases from J, the junction contained 7 bases not matched to a gene. This CDR3 spans 15 amino acids. Germline V gene sequence: CDR1 SNHLY, CDR2 FYNNEI. CDR3 sequence (DNA): TGTGCCAGCAGAGAAAAGGGACAGATGAACACTGAAGCTTTCTTT. This codes for CASREKGQMNTEAFF.

In DNA form, the CDR3 reads TGCAGTGCTCTCAGCCATTCTAACACTGAAGCTTTCTTT. This codes for CSALSHSNTEAFF. This rearrangement joins TRBV20-1 to TRBJ1-1; D is undetermined. Germline loops: CDR1 DFQATT, CDR2 SNEGSKA (reference sequence). Between the trimmed V and J ends, which lost 5 bases and 2 bases, there was a span of 12 bases. The CDR3 has 13 amino acids.

This clonotype was picked up many times. The chain carries TRBV27 and TRBJ1-2, with D possibly matching TRBD1 (6 bases). V was shortened by 3 bases and J by 7 bases, with 15 bases between the two germline ends. The CDR3 spans 14 residues. Germline loops: CDR1 MNHEY, CDR2 SMNVEV (reference sequence). CDR3 DNA sequence: TGTGCCAGCAGTTTCGGTGGAGGGGGAGTTGGCTACACCTTC. This translates into CASSFGGGGVGYTF.

The rearrangement joins TRBV2 to TRBJ1-1, with no clear D. The germline CDR1 and CDR2 sequences are SNHLY and FYNNEI. The CDR3 spans 11 residues. V lost 10 bases, J lost 7 bases, and 13 bases lay in between. For the CDR3, the DNA is TGTGCCACCTCGGACTGGGTTGAAGCTTTCTTT. The encoded protein is CATSDWVEAFF.

The CDR3: CAWSVPVGSGETQYF. The CDR3 DNA is TGTGCCTGGAGTGTACCGGTGGGGTCAGGAGAGACCCAGTACTTC. The chain links TRBV30 to TRBJ2-5; D uncertain. CDR3 length equals 15 residues. The germline CDR1 and CDR2 sequences are GTSNPN and SVGIG (reference sequence). The ends were cut back, 0 bases at V and 4 bases at J, with 15 bases in the middle.

This clonotype has only a few counts. The V and J genes are TRBV5-4 and TRBJ2-3, with TRBD2 matching 7 bases. Per the germline V gene, CDR1 is SGHNT and CDR2 is YYREEE (reference sequence). V shed 5 bases, J shed 0 bases, and the junction held 6 bases outside the gene matches. CDR3 length: 15 amino acids. The CDR3 DNA is TGTGCCAGCAGGCGGGGGTACCCTAGCACAGATACGCAGTATTTT. Its translation is CASRRGYPSTDTQYF.

The J gene is TRBJ1-1, the V gene TRBV29-1, with D possibly being TRBD1 (6 bases). The germline CDR1 and CDR2 sequences are SQVTM and ANQGSEA. This CDR3 comprises 15 residues. With 4 bases removed from V and 1 base from J, the gap between germline ends came to 16 bases. The DNA for the CDR3 is TGCAGCGTTGGGAGACAGGTCCCCGGGAACACTGAAGCTTTCTTT. It codes for CSVGRQVPGNTEAFF. The variable domain in full, with the rest retrieved from reference TRBV29-1 and TRBJ1-1, is SAVISQKPSRDICQRGTSLTIQCQVDSQVTMMFWYRQQPGQSLTLIATANQGSEATYESGFVIDKFPISRPNLTFSTLTVSNMSPEDSSIYLCSVGRQVPGNTEAFFGQGTRLTVV.

This clonotype was observed at least ten times. The gene calls are TRBV7-2 and TRBJ2-5; 8 bases line up with TRBD1. CDR3 length: 13 amino acids. V was clipped by 5 bases and J by 3 bases; unmatched bases: 2. The V gene's germline CDR1 is SGHTA and CDR2 FQGNSA. Here the CDR3 DNA reads TGTGCCAGCAGCACGACAGGGGAAGAGACCCAGTACTTC. Residues: CASSTTGEETQYF.

This clonotype was recorded at least ten times. At one end, the junction sequence differs from germline, possibly due to a read error. The chain uses TRBV6-6 and TRBJ1-2, with D tentatively TRBD1 (6 bases). CDR3 length: 11 amino acids. CDR1 is MNHNY and CDR2 is SVGAGI in the germline V gene (reference sequence). Written as DNA, the CDR3 is TGTGCCAGCAGTAACGGCGGGGGGCTCCTCTTC. The encoded protein is CASSNGGGLLF.

The genes are TRBV16 and TRBJ2-7; D is perhaps TRBD2 (6 bases). V was shortened by 8 bases and J by 9 bases, with 17 bases between the two germline ends. Germline V CDR1 and CDR2: KGHSY, FQNENV. The CDR3 sequence is 12 residues long. For the CDR3, the DNA is TGTGCCAGCGCGGCAACTAGCTTGGGGCAGTACTTC. Its translation is CASAATSLGQYF. Full variable domain (remainder filled in from reference TRBV16 and TRBJ2-7): GEEVAQTPKHLVRGEGQKAKLYCAPIKGHSYVFWYQQVLKNEFKFLISFQNENVFDETGMPKERFSAKCLPNSPCSLEIQATKLEDSAVYFCASAATSLGQYFGPGTRLTVT.

This clonotype has ten or more counts. The chain uses TRBV6-1 and TRBJ2-4, with 11 bases fitting TRBD1. In germline, CDR1 is MNHNS, CDR2 SASEGT. The CDR3 runs 17 residues. V was pared by 4 bases and J by 7 bases, with 12 bases of the junction left unmatched. DNA for the CDR3: TGTGCCAGCAGTGGACGGACAGGGGGCTTAATAGGGAACATTCAGTACTTC. Its protein is CASSGRTGGLIGNIQYF.